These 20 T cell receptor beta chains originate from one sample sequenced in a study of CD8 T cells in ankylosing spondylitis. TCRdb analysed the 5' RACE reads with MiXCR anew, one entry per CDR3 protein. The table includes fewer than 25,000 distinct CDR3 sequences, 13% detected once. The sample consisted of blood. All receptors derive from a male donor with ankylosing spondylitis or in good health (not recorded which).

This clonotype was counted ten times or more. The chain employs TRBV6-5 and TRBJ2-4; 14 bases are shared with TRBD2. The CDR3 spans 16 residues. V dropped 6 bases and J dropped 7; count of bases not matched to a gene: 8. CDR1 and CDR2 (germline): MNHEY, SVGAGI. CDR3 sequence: CASSLGLAGVGNIQYF. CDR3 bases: TGTGCCAGCAGCTTGGGACTAGCGGGAGTAGGCAACATTCAGTACTTC.

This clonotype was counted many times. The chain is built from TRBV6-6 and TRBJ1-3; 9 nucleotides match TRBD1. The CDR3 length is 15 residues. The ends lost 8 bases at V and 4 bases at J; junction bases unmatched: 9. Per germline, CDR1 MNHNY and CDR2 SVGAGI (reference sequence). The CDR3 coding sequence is TGTGCCAGCGCCGGGACAGGGTGGGAAGGAAACACCATATATTTT. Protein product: CASAGTGWEGNTIYF.

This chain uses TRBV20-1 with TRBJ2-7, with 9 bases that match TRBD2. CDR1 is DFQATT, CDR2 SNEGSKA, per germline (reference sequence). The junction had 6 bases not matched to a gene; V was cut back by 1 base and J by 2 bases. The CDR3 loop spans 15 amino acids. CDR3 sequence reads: CSARAGERGAYEQYV. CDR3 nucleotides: TGCAGTGCTAGAGCCGGAGAGCGGGGGGCCTACGAGCAGTACGTC.

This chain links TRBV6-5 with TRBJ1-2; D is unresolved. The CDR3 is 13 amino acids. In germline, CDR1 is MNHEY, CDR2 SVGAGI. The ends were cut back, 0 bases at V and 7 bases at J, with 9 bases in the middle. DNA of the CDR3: TGTGCCAGCAGTTACTCCGGGGATTTTGGCTACACCTTC. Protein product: CASSYSGDFGYTF.

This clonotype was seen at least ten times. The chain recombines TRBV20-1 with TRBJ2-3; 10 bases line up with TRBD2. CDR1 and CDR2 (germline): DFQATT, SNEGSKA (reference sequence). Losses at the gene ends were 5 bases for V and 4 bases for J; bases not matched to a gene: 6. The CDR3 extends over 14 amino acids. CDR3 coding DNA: TGCAGTGCTTCGAAGCGGGAGGGGCCAGATACGCAGTATTTT. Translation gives CSASKREGPDTQYF.

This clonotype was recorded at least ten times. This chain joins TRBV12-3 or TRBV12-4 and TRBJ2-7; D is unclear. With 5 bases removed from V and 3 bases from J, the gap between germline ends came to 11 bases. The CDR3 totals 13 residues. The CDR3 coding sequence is TGTGCCAGCAGTCCTGGGCCTCACTACGAGCAGTACTTC. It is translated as CASSPGPHYEQYF.

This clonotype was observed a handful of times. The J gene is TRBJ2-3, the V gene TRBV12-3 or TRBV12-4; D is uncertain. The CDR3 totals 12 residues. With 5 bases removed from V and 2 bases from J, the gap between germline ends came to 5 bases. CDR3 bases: TGTGCCAGCAGTCATTACACAGATACGCAGTATTTT. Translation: CASSHYTDTQYF.

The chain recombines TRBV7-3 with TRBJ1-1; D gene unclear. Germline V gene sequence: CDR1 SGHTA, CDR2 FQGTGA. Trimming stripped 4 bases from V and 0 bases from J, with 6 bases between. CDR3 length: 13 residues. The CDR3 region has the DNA TGTGCCAGCAGCTCCAATCTGAACACTGAAGCTTTCTTT. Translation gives CASSSNLNTEAFF.

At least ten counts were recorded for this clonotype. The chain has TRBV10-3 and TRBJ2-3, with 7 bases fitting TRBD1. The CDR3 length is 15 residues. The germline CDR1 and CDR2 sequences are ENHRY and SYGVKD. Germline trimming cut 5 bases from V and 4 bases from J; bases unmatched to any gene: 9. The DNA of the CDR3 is TGTGCCATCAGTAGGACAGGATCCTTCGCAGATACGCAGTATTTT. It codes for CAISRTGSFADTQYF.

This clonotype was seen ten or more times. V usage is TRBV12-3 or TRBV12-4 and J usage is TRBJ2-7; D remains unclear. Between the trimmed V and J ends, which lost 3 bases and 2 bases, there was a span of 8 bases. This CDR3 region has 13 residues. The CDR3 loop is CASSFGQPYEQYF. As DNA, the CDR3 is TGTGCCAGCAGTTTCGGCCAACCCTACGAGCAGTACTTC.

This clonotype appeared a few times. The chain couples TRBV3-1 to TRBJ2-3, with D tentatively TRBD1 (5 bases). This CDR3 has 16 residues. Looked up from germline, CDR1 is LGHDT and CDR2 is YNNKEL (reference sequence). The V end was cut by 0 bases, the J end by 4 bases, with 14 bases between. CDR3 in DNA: TGTGCCAGCAGCCAAGATTTGGGCAGGGTGGCAGATACGCAGTATTTT. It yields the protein CASSQDLGRVADTQYF.

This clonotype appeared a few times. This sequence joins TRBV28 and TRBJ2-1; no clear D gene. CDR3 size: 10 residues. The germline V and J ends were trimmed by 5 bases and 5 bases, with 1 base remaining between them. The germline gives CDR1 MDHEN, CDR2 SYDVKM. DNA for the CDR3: TGTGCCAGCAGTGACAATGAGCAGTTCTTC. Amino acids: CASSDNEQFF.

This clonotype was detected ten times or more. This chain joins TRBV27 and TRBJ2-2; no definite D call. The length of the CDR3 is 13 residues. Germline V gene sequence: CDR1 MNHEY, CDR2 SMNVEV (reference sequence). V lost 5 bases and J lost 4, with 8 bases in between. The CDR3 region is CASSQVATGELFF. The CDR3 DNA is TGTGCCAGCAGTCAAGTTGCCACCGGGGAGCTGTTTTTT.

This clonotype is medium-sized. CDR3 DNA: TGTGCCAGCAGCCAAGGGTTGGGGGCGGGCAATCAGCCCCAGCATTTT. Protein: CASSQGLGAGNQPQHF. The rearrangement joins TRBV3-1 to TRBJ1-5; D is perhaps TRBD1 (6 bases). CDR3 length: 16 amino acids. V lost 1 base, J lost 2 bases, and 12 bases lay in between. The V gene's germline CDR1 is LGHDT and CDR2 YNNKEL (reference sequence). Full variable domain (outside the CDR3, taken from reference TRBV3-1 and TRBJ1-5): DTAVSQTPKYLVTQMGNDKSIKCEQNLGHDTMYWYKQDSKKFLKIMFSYNNKELIINETVPNRFSPKSPDKAHLNLHINSLELGDSAVYFCASSQGLGAGNQPQHFGDGTRLSIL.

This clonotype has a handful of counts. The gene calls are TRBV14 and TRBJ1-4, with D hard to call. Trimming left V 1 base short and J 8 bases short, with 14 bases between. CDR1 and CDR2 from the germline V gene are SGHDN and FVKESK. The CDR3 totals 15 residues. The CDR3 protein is CASSQVAGSREKLFF. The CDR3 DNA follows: TGTGCCAGCAGCCAAGTGGCTGGCTCACGAGAAAAACTGTTTTTT.

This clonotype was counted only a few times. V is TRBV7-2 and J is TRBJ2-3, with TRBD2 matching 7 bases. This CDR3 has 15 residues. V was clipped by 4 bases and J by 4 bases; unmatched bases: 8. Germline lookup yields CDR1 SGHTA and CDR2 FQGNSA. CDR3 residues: CASSSSRGSADTQYF. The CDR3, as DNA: TGTGCCAGCAGCTCCTCCCGCGGGAGTGCAGATACGCAGTATTTT.

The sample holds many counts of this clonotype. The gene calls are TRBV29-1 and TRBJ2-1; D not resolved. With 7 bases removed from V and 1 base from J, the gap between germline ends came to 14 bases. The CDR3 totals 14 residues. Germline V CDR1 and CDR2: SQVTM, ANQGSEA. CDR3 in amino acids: CSAEGQISYNEQFF. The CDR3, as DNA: TGCAGCGCCGAAGGGCAGATTTCCTACAATGAGCAGTTCTTC.

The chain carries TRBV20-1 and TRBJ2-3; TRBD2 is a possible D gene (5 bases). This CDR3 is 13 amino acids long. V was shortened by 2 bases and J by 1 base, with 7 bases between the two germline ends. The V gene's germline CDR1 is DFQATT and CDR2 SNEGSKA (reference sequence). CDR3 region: CSARRTGTDTQYF. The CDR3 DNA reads TGCAGTGCTAGACGGACTGGCACAGATACGCAGTATTTT.

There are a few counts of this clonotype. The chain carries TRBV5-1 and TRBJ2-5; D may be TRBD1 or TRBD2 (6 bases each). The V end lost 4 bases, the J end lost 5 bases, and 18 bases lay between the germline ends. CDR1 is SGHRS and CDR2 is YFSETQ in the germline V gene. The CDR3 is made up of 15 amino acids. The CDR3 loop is CASSELSTGAETQYF. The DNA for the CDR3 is TGCGCCAGCAGCGAACTTTCGACGGGGGCGGAGACCCAGTACTTC.

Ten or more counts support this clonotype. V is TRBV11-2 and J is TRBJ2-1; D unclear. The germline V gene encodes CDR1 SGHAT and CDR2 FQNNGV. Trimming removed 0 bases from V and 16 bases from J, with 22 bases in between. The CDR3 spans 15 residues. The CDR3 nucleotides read TGTGCCAGCAGCTTAGATCGTCGCTCGGACCACGCCGGTTTCTTC. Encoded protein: CASSLDRRSDHAGFF.